This T cell receptor (beta chain) was documented in a study of blood T cell repertoires in COVID-19. The CDR3 extends over 11 amino acids. V lost 7 bases, J lost 11 bases, and 5 bases stayed unmatched. CDR1 is SGHKS and CDR2 is YYEKEE in the germline V gene (reference sequence). The assay was immunoSEQ multiplex PCR, and TCRdb's table has in-frame clones only and misses some. The sample includes more than 85,000 clones, around 84% of them seen just once. The source material was peripheral blood. The rearrangement joins TRBV5-5 to TRBJ2-7; 11 bases are shared with TRBD1. This clonotype was obtained from a woman between 55 and 75 years old with acute or convalescent COVID-19. This chain's CDR3 is CASGQGAVEYF. Here the CDR3 DNA reads TGTGCCAGCGGACAGGGGGCCGTGGAGTACTTC.